Below, 8 T cell receptor beta chains from the same sample are listed, as sequenced in a study of chemoradiotherapy in HPV16-positive cancers. TCRdb's table, derived via immunoSEQ multiplex PCR, lists solely in-frame clones and lacks some. The sample lists about 14,000 clones, about nine tenths occurring once. This sample comprised tumor tissue, obtained from a patient who underwent chemoradiotherapy. The receptors originated from a human donor with HPV-associated anogenital cancer.

The J gene is TRBJ2-7, the V gene TRBV7-9, with 11 bases lining up with TRBD2. The CDR3 loop spans 15 amino acids. Trimming at V came to 5 bases and at J to 3 bases, leaving 6 bases not matched to a gene. Germline CDR1 and CDR2: SEHNR and FQNEAQ (reference sequence). CDR3: CASSHTGTSGYEQYF. Written as DNA, the CDR3 is TGTGCCAGCAGCCATACCGGGACTAGCGGCTACGAGCAGTACTTC.

This chain joins TRBV7-9 and TRBJ1-4; tentatively, D is TRBD1 (6 bases). The CDR3 covers 15 residues. V gave up 3 bases and J gave up 7 bases, with 15 bases separating them. The germline CDR1 and CDR2 sequences are SEHNR and FQNEAQ (reference sequence). This CDR3 reads CASSLMGHELEKLFF. CDR3 nucleotide sequence: TGTGCCAGCAGCTTGATGGGACATGAGCTTGAAAAACTGTTTTTT.

The chain is built from TRBV19 and TRBJ2-6, with D tentatively TRBD1 (6 bases). CDR1 is LNHDA and CDR2 is SQIVND in the germline V gene (reference sequence). This CDR3 is 18 amino acids long. V lost 5 bases and J 0 bases, leaving 17 bases between the germline ends. The CDR3 region is CASSSPAGADSGANVLTF. CDR3 sequence (DNA): TGTGCCAGTAGTTCCCCGGCAGGGGCGGACTCTGGGGCCAACGTCCTGACTTTC. The full variable domain, completed using reference TRBV19 and TRBJ2-6, is DGGITQSPKYLFRKEGQNVTLSCEQNLNHDAMYWYRQDPGQGLRLIYYSQIVNDFQKGDIAEGYSVSREKKESFPLTVTSAQKNPTAFYLCASSSPAGADSGANVLTFGAGSRLTVL.

The rearrangement uses TRBV6-1 and TRBJ1-5; D is perhaps TRBD1 (6 bases). Trimming cost V 5 bases and J 7 bases, with 12 bases left between them. Per germline, CDR1 MNHNS and CDR2 SASEGT. The CDR3 has 13 residues. This chain's CDR3 is CASSSARGQPQHF. Written as DNA, the CDR3 is TGTGCCAGCAGTTCGGCCAGGGGCCAGCCCCAGCATTTT.

The chain couples TRBV14 to TRBJ1-2; tentatively, D is TRBD1 (5 bases). Looked up from germline, CDR1 is SGHDN and CDR2 is FVKESK. V shed 1 base and J shed 3 bases, with 6 bases lying between them. The CDR3 runs 13 residues. DNA of the CDR3: TGTGCCAGCAGCCAAGGGGGCTACTATGGCTACACCTTC. Residues: CASSQGGYYGYTF.

V and J are TRBV6-1 and TRBJ2-3; D assignment may be TRBD1 or TRBD2 (5 bases each). Trimming removed 11 bases at V and 0 bases at J, with 12 bases between. The CDR3 is 13 amino acids. In germline, CDR1 is MNHNS, CDR2 SASEGT. The CDR3 reads CAGQWGSTDTQYF. CDR3 DNA sequence: TGTGCCGGTCAGTGGGGGAGCACAGATACGCAGTATTTT.

The count of this clone is one. The chain carries TRBV9 and TRBJ2-3; the D gene is possibly TRBD1 (6 bases). V shed 7 bases and J shed 1 base, with 10 bases lying between them. This CDR3 is built from 13 residues. Germline CDR1 is SGDLS and CDR2 is YYNGEE. The chain's CDR3 is CASGEGGTDTQYF. CDR3 nucleotides: TGTGCCAGCGGAGAGGGGGGCACAGATACGCAGTATTTT. The whole variable domain, filled in from reference TRBV9 and TRBJ2-3, reads DSGVTQTPKHLITATGQRVTLRCSPRSGDLSVYWYQQSLDQGLQFLIQYYNGEERAKGNILERFSAQQFPDLHSELNLSSLELGDSALYFCASGEGGTDTQYFGPGTRLTVL.

V gene TRBV5-6 combines with J gene TRBJ2-4; D call uncertain. From germline, CDR1 is SGHDT and CDR2 YYEEEE. The V and J ends lost 3 bases and 0 bases respectively, with 16 bases between them. The CDR3 length is 17 residues. Here the CDR3 DNA reads TGTGCCAGCAGCTACGTGGGTACCCGCATAGCCAAAAACATTCAGTACTTC. As protein: CASSYVGTRIAKNIQYF.